This T cell receptor beta chain was documented in a study of CXCR3-negative and CXCR3-positive naive CD8 T cells. Study-level information: Sequencing gave 140 million or so TRB reads overall, about 1.5 +/- 0.3 million per library.

As regards this clonotype: Its antigen remains unknown.

Carrying UMI labels, the TRB cDNA libraries were prepared through 5' RACE. Following a re-call of the 5' RACE reads, TCRdb has one entry per CDR3 protein and lacks DNA. This sample's table reports about 60,000 distinct CDR3 sequences. Study results and limitations: Both naive subsets showed comparably high diversity, and memory CD8+ cells showed much lower diversity. TRB CDR3s were more hydrophobic in CXCR3-positive than in CXCR3-negative naive cells.

Cells that were CD45RO-CCR7+CD27+CD95- constituted naive CD8+ T cells. CDR3 size: 15 residues. Per the germline V gene, CDR1 is MNHEY and CDR2 is SVGAGI. This receptor was identified in a human donor in good health. Some clones in this sample may be carry-over from other donors' samples. This chain joins TRBV6-5 and TRBJ1-2; the TRBD1 assignment by TCRdb is unverifiable without DNA. The sample comprised naive CXCR3+ CD8+ T cells from blood. As for subset: CD45RO-CCR7+CD27+CD95- naive CD8+ T cells expressing CXCR3 (TNR3+). Here the CDR3 reads CASSYSIGGAGGYTF.